Following are 5 T cell receptor beta chains from one sample sequenced in a study of OX40 agonist ivuxolimab in advanced cancers. Assay used: immunoSEQ multiplex PCR; TCRdb lists only in-frame clones, some missing. The sample records more than 65,000 clones, about four fifths being singletons. Sequenced material: CD4+ or CD8+ T cells sorted from blood, taken in a trial of the OX40 agonist ivuxolimab. These receptors were obtained from an adult with an advanced solid tumor such as melanoma, head and neck, liver or kidney cancer.

The chain recombines TRBV7-8 with TRBJ1-3; D gene unclear. Germline-derived CDR1 and CDR2 are SGHVS and FQNEAQ. The CDR3 has 13 amino acids. V lost 3 bases and J lost 2, with 5 bases in between. CDR3 sequence: CASSFGAGNTIYF. The CDR3 DNA follows: TGTGCCAGCAGCTTCGGGGCTGGAAACACCATATATTTT.

The V call is TRBV25-1, the J call TRBJ1-2; D unclear. The CDR3 is made up of 14 amino acids. The V end lost 2 bases, the J end lost 4 bases, and 11 bases lay between the germline ends. CDR1 is MGHDK and CDR2 is SYGVNS in the germline V gene. The CDR3 DNA reads TGTGCCAGCAGTGAACTCTGGCCACCCTATGGCTACACCTTC. Its protein product is CASSELWPPYGYTF.

This clone was counted between two and nine times. The chain links TRBV10-3 to TRBJ2-3; D tentatively reads TRBD1 or TRBD2 (5 bases each). Per germline, CDR1 ENHRY and CDR2 SYGVKD. CDR3 length equals 19 residues. V shed 7 bases and J shed 0 bases, with 26 bases lying between them. This CDR3 is CAIKDTALLGVLSTDTQYF. The CDR3 bases are TGTGCCATCAAAGACACCGCCCTTTTGGGGGTACTTAGCACAGATACGCAGTATTTT.

V gene TRBV15 combines with J gene TRBJ1-4, with D unresolved. Per germline, CDR1 LNHNV and CDR2 YYDKDF (reference sequence). Trimming took 1 base from V and 8 from J, leaving 8 bases between them. The CDR3 covers 13 residues. CDR3 residues: CATSRVAEEKLFF. The CDR3 DNA follows: TGTGCCACCAGCAGAGTTGCGGAGGAAAAACTGTTTTTT.

The gene calls are TRBV7-8 and TRBJ1-2; no definite D call. Trimming took 1 base from V and 7 from J, leaving 13 bases between them. Germline-derived CDR1 and CDR2 are SGHVS and FQNEAQ. The CDR3 consists of 14 residues. Here the CDR3 DNA reads TGTGCCAGCAGCTTAGGGGTCGGTCGTTCTGGCTACACCTTC. Translating it yields CASSLGVGRSGYTF. Full variable domain (remainder filled in from reference TRBV7-8 and TRBJ1-2): GAGVSQSPRYKVAKRGQDVALRCDPISGHVSLFWYQQALGQGPEFLTYFQNEAQLDKSGLPSDRFFAERPEGSVSTLKIQRTQQEDSAVYLCASSLGVGRSGYTFGSGTRLTVV.